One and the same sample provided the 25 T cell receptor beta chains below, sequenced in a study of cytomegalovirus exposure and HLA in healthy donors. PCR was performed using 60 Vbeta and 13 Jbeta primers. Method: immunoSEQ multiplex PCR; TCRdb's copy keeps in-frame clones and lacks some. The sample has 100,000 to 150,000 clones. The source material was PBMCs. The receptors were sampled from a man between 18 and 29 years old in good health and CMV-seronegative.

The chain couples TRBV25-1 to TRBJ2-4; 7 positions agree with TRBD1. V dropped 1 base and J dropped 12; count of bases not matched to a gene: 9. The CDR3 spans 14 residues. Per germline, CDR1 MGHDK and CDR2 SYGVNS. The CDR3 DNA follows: TGTGCCAGCAGTGAATCCCGACAGGGAGTGACTCAGTACTTC. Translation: CASSESRQGVTQYF. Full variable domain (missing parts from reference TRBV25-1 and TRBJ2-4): EADIYQTPRYLVIGTGKKITLECSQTMGHDKMYWYQQDPGMELHLIHYSYGVNSTEKGDLSSESTVSRIRTEHFPLTLESARPSHTSQYLCASSESRQGVTQYFGAGTRLSVL.

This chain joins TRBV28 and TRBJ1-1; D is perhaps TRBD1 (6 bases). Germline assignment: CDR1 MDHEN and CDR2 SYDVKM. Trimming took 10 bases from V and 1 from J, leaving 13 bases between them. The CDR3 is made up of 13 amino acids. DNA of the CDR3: TGTGCCACTGGCGGGGGGGCGAACACTGAAGCTTTCTTT. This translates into CATGGGANTEAFF.

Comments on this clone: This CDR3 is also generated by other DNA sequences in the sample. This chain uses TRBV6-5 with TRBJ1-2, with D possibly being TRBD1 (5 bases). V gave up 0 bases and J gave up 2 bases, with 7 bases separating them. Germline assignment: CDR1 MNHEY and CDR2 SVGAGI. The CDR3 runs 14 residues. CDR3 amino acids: CASSYSGGNYGYTF. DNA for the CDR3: TGTGCCAGCAGTTACTCCGGGGGGAACTATGGCTACACCTTC.

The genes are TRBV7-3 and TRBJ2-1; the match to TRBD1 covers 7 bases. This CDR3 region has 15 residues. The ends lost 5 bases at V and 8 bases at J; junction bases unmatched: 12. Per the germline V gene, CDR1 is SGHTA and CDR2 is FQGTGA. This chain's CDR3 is CASSRQGRSIDEQFF. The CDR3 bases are TGTGCCAGCAGCCGACAGGGCCGATCAATCGATGAGCAGTTCTTC.

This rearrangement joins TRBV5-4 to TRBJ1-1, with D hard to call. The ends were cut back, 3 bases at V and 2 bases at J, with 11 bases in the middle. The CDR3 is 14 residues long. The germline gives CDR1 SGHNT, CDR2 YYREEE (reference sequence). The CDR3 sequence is CASSSEQPNTEAFF. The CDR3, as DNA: TGTGCCAGCAGCTCTGAACAGCCCAACACTGAAGCTTTCTTT.

The CDR3 region has the DNA TGTGCCAGCAGCTTAGACGAGGGACTACAGACCTACGAGCAGTACTTC. Translated: CASSLDEGLQTYEQYF. The chain links TRBV7-9 to TRBJ2-7, with 7 bases that match TRBD2. CDR3 length equals 16 residues. With 1 base clipped from V and 2 bases from J, the junction kept 8 bases outside the gene matches. CDR1 is SEHNR and CDR2 is FQNEAQ in the germline V gene (reference sequence).

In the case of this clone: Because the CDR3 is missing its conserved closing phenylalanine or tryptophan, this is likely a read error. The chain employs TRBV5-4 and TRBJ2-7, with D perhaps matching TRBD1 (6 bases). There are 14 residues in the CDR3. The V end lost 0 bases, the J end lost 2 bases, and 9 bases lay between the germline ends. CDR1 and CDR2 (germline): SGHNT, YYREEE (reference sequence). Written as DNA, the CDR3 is TGTGCCAGCAGCTTGGGGGACACCCCCTACGAGCAGTACCTC. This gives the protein CASSLGDTPYEQYL.

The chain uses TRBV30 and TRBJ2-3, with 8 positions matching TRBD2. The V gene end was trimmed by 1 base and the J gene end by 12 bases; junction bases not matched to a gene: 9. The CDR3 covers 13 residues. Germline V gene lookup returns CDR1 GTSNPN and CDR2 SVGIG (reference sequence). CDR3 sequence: CAWSASLGLVQYF. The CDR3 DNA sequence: TGTGCCTGGAGTGCTTCACTGGGACTAGTTCAGTATTTT.

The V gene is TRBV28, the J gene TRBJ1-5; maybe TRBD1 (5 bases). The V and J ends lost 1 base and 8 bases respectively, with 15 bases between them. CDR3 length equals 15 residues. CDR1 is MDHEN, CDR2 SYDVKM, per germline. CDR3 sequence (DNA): TGTGCCAGCAGTTTATACCCCAGGGAGGAAAAGCCCCAGCATTTT. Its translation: CASSLYPREEKPQHF.

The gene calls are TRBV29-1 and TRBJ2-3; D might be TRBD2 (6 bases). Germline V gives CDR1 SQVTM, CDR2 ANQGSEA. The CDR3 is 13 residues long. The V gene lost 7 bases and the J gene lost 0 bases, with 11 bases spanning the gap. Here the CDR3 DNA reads TGCAGCGCTTGGGACTTAAGCACAGATACGCAGTATTTT. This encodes CSAWDLSTDTQYF.

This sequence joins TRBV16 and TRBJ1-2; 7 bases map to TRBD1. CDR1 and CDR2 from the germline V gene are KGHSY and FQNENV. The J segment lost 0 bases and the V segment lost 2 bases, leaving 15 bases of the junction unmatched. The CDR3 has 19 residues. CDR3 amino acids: CASSQPSQPAGTANYGYTF. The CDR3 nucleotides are TGTGCCAGCAGCCAACCGTCACAACCGGCCGGGACAGCTAACTATGGCTACACCTTC.

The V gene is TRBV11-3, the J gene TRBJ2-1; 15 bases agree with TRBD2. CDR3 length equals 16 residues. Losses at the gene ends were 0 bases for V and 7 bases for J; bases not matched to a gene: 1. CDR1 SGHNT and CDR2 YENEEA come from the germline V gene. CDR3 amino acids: CASSLDGTSGRNEQFF. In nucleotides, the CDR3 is TGTGCCAGCAGCTTAGACGGGACTAGCGGGAGGAATGAGCAGTTCTTC. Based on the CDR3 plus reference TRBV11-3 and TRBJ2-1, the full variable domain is EAGVVQSPRYKIIEKKQPVAFWCNPISGHNTLYWYLQNLGQGPELLIRYENEEAVDDSQLPKDRFSAERLKGVDSTLKIQPAELGDSAVYLCASSLDGTSGRNEQFFGPGTRLTVL.

The CDR3 is CAWSTRAGLTYEQYF. The CDR3 DNA follows: TGTGCCTGGAGTACAAGAGCGGGGCTAACCTACGAGCAGTACTTC. The chain couples TRBV30 to TRBJ2-7; 7 bases align to TRBD2. This CDR3 comprises 15 residues. The germline V gene encodes CDR1 GTSNPN and CDR2 SVGIG (reference sequence). The J segment lost 2 bases and the V segment lost 2 bases, leaving 9 bases of the junction unmatched.

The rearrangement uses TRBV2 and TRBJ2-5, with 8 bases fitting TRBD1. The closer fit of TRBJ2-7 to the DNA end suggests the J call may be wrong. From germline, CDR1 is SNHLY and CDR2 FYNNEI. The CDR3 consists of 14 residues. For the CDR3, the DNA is TGTGCCAGCAGTCGACAGGGGCCGGCCCACGAGCAGTACTTC. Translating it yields CASSRQGPAHEQYF.

The chain's CDR3 is CASSISTVRKGGNSPLHF. The DNA of the CDR3 is TGTGCCAGTAGTATTTCGACGGTTCGGAAAGGGGGAAATTCACCCCTCCACTTT. V gene TRBV19 combines with J gene TRBJ1-6; D might be TRBD1 (6 bases). Germline V lookup: CDR1 LNHDA, CDR2 SQIVND (reference sequence). The CDR3 has 18 amino acids. Between the trimmed V and J ends, which lost 3 bases and 7 bases, there was a span of 22 bases.

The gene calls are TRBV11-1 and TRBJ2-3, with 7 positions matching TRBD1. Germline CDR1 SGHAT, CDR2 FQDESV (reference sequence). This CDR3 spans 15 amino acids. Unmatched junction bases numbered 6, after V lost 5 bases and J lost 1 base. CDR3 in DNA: TGTGCCAGCAGCACAACAGGGGCTGGCACAGATACGCAGTATTTT. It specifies CASSTTGAGTDTQYF.

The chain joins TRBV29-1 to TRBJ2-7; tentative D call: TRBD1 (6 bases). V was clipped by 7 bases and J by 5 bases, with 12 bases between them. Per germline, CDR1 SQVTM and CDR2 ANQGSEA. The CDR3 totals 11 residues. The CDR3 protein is CSANTGNEQYF. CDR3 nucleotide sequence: TGCAGCGCCAATACAGGGAACGAGCAGTACTTC.

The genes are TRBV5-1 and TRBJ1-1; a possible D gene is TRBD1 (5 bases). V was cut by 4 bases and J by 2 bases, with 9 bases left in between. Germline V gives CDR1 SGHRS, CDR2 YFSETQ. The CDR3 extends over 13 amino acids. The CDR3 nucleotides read TGCGCCAGCAGCGAGGACACTAACACTGAAGCTTTCTTT. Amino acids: CASSEDTNTEAFF.

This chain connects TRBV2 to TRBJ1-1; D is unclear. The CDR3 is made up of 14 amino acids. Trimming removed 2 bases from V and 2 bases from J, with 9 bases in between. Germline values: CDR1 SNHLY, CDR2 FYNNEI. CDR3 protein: CASSESITNTEAFF. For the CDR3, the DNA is TGTGCCAGCAGTGAATCAATAACAAACACTGAAGCTTTCTTT.

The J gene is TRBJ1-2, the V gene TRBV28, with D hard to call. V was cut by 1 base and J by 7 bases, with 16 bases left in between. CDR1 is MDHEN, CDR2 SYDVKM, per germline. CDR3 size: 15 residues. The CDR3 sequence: CASSLYLLDAAGYTF. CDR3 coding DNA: TGTGCCAGCAGTTTATACTTACTGGATGCGGCTGGCTACACCTTC.

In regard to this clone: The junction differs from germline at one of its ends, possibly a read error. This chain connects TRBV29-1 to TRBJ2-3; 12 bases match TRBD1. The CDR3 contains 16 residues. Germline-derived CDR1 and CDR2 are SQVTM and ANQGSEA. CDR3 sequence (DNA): TGCAGCGTAGAAGGACCCGGGACAGGGGGCGCGGATACGCAGTATTTT. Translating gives CSVEGPGTGGADTQYF.

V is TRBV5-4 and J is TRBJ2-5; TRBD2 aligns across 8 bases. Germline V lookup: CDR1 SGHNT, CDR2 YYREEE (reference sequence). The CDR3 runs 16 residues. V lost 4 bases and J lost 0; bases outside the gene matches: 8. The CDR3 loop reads CASSATSGGYQETQYF. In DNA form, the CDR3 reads TGTGCCAGCAGCGCTACTAGCGGAGGTTACCAAGAGACCCAGTACTTC.

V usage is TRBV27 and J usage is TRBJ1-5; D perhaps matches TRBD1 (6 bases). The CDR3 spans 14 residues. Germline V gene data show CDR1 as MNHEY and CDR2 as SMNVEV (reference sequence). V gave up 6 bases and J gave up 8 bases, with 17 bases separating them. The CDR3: CASRREGGREPQHF. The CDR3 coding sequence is TGTGCCAGCAGGCGGGAGGGGGGAAGGGAGCCCCAGCATTTT.

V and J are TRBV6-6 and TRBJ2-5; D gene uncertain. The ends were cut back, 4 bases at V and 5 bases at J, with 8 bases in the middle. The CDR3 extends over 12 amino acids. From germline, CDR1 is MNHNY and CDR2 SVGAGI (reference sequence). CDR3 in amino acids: CASSSDSETQYF. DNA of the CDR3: TGTGCCAGCAGTTCCGACTCGGAGACCCAGTACTTC.

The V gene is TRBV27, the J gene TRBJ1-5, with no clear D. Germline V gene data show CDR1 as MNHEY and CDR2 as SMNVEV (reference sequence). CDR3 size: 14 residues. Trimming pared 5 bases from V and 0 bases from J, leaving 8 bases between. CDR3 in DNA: TGTGCCAGCAGTCTCTCTTATAGCAATCAGCCCCAGCATTTT. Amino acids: CASSLSYSNQPQHF.